The T cell receptor beta chain under discussion was sequenced for a study of T cell repertoires in aging, cancer and after chemotherapy. Whole-study context: Six age groups, ranging from 30 or younger to 70 or older, included the donors. Patients with glioblastoma brain tumors were sampled before and after temozolomide-based therapy. Approximately 9 million TCR reads made up the full dataset.

The germline V gene encodes CDR1 SGHRS and CDR2 YFSETQ. V was cut by 7 bases and J by 3 bases, with 22 bases left in between. CDR3 length: 16 residues. Multiplex touch-down PCR with TRB-A/B primers amplified rearranged V-D-J TRB sequences. TCRdb fed the multiplex PCR reads into MiXCR, producing one record per CDR3 protein. The data show about 21,000 distinct CDR3 sequences, with approximately 40% seen just once and roughly 17% held by the top ten. The template was genomic DNA from peripheral blood, not RNA. The TCR was taken from a human donor with a solid tumor. Sequencing was carried out using blood. This chain links TRBV5-1 with TRBJ1-2; D is possibly TRBD1 (6 bases). CDR3 DNA: TGCGCCAGCCGTTACCATGGAGCAGGGGCGGACTATGGCTACACCTTC. Translating it yields CASRYHGAGADYGYTF.